This T cell receptor beta chain was found in a study of Graves' ophthalmopathy and Graves' hyperthyroidism. Notes on this clonotype: The antigen remains undetermined.

Amplification targeted the TCR beta CDR3 regions, with RNA transcripts as the source material. Investigators did first-round RT-PCR with HTBI primers, then second-round multiplex PCR. TCRdb analysed the multiplex PCR reads with MiXCR anew, one entry per CDR3 protein. Among about 230,000 distinct CDR3 sequences listed, around 45% were seen once. Trimming left V 8 bases short and J 6 bases short, with 22 bases between. Germline lookup yields CDR1 MDHEN and CDR2 SYDVKM. The CDR3 loop spans 15 amino acids. Moderate-to-severe activity, CAS ≥3, NOSPECS ≥4 and a duration under 3 months were seen in donors with ophthalmopathy. General study findings and limits: Researchers report that a 13-signature model separated ophthalmopathy from stable hyperthyroidism, posting around 86% sensitivity and 75% to 84% specificity. Detection in blood was also observed for most expanded thyroid clonotypes above 0.001 frequency.

The chain recombines TRBV28 with TRBJ1-2; D is possibly TRBD1 (6 bases). The TCR comes from an adult man with Graves' ophthalmopathy. Sequenced input: peripheral blood. CDR3 loop: CASALQGGTANGYTF. The CDR3 coding sequence is TGTGCCAGCGCCCTCCAAGGGGGAACGGCTAATGGCTACACCTTC.